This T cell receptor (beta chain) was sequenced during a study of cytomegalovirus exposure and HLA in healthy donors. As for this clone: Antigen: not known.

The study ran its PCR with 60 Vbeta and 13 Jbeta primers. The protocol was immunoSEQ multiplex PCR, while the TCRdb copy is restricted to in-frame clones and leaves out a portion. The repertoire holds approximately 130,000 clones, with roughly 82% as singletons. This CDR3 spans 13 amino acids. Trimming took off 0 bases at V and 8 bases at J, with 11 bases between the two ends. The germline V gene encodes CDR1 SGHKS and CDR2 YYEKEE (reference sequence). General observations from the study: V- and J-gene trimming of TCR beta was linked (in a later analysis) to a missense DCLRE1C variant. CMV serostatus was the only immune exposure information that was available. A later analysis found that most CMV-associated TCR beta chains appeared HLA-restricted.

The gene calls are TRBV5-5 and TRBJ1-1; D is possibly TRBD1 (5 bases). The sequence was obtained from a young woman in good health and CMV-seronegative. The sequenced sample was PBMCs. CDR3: CASSLERGTEAFF. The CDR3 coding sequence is TGTGCCAGCAGCTTGGAAAGGGGTACGGAAGCTTTCTTT.